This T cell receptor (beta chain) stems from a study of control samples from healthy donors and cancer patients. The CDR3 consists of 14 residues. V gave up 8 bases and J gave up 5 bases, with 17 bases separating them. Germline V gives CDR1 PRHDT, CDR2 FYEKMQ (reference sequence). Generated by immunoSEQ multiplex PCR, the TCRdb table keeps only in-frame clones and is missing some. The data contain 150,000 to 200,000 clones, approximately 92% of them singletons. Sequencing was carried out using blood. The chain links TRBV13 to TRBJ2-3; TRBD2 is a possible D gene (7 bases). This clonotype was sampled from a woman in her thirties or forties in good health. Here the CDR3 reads CASLDRGAEDTQYF. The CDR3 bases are TGTGCCAGCCTCGATCGGGGGGCCGAAGATACGCAGTATTTT.